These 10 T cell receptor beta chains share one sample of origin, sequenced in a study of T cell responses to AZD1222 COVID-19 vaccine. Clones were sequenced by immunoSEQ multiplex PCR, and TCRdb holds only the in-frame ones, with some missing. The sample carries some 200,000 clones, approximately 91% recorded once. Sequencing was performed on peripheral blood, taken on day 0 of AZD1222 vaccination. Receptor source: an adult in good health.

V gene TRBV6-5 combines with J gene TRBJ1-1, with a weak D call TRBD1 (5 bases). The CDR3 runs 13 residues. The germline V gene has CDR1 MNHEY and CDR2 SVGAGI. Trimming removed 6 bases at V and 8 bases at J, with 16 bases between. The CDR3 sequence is CASSRGTFNEAFF. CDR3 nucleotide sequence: TGTGCCAGCAGCCGGGGCACTTTCAACGAAGCTTTCTTT.

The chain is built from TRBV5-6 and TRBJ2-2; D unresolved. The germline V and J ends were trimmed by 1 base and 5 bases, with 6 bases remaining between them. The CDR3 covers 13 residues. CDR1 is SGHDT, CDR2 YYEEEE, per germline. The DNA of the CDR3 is TGTGCCAGCAGCTTGCCAAGAACCGGGGAGCTGTTTTTT. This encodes CASSLPRTGELFF. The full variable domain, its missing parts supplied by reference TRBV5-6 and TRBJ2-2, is DAGVTQSPTHLIKTRGQQVTLRCSPKSGHDTVSWYQQALGQGPQFIFQYYEEEERQRGNFPDRFSGHQFPNYSSELNVNALLLGDSALYLCASSLPRTGELFFGEGSRLTVL.

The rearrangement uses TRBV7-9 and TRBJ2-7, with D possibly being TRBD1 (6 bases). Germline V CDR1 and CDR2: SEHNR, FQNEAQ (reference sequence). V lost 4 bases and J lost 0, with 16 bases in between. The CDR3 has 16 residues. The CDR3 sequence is CASSYQGNGGSYEQYF. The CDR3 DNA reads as TGTGCCAGCAGCTACCAGGGGAACGGAGGCTCCTACGAGCAGTACTTC.

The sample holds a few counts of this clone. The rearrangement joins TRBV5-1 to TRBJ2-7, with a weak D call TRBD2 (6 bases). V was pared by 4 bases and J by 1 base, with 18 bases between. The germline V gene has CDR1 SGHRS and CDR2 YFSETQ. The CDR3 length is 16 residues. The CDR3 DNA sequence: TGCGCCAGCAGCACCCCACACGGGAGAGAGTCCTACGAGCAGTACTTC. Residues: CASSTPHGRESYEQYF.

CDR3 nucleotides: TGTGCCAGCAGCTTCGACAGGGCCGAGCAGTACTTC. This gives the protein CASSFDRAEQYF. This chain uses TRBV11-2 with TRBJ2-7, with 7 bases matching TRBD1. This CDR3 is built from 12 residues. Germline V gene data show CDR1 as SGHAT and CDR2 as FQNNGV. V gave up 3 bases and J gave up 6 bases; unmatched junction bases: 2.

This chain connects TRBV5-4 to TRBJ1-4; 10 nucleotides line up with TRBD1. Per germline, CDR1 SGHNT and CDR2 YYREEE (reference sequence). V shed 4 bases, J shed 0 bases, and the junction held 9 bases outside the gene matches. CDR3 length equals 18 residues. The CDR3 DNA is TGTGCCAGCAGCCTCCAGACAGGGGGCTTTGCAACTAATGAAAAACTGTTTTTT. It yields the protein CASSLQTGGFATNEKLFF.

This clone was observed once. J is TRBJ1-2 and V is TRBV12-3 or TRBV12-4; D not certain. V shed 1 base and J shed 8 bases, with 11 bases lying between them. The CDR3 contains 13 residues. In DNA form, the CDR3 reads TGTGCCAGCAGTTTAGGACAATTCGGAGGCTACACCTTC. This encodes CASSLGQFGGYTF.

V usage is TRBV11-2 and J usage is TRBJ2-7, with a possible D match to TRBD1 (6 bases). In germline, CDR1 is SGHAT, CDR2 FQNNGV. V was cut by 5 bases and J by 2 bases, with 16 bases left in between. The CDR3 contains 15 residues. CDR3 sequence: CASSKTGMPTYEQYF. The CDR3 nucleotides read TGTGCCAGCAGCAAAACAGGGATGCCTACCTACGAGCAGTACTTC.

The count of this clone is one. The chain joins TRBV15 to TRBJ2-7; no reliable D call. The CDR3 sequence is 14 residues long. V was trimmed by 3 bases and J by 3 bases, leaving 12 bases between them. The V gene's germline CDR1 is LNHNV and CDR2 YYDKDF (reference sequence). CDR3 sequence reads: CATSSELSSYEQYF. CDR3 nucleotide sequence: TGTGCCACCAGCAGCGAATTGTCTAGCTACGAGCAGTACTTC.

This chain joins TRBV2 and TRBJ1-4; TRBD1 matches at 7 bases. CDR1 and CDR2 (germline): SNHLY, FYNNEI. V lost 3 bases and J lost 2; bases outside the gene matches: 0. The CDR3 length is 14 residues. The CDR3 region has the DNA TGTGCCAGCAGTGACAGGGGGACTAATGAAAAACTGTTTTTT. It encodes CASSDRGTNEKLFF.